The T cell receptor (beta chain) under discussion was sequenced for a study of vaccination and CD4 T cells after COVID-19. In the study overall: Culture controls were given either a CEFX pool, an HIV-1 Nef pool, or no peptide.

Treatment of the sample: roughly 10-day PBMC culture with coronavirus spike peptide pools or control peptides (ViraFEST assay). The authors cultured fewer than 2.5 million PBMCs per well with about 9.6 IU/ml IL-2 and about 10 ug/ml peptide pools. Comment on this clonotype: Its matching antigen is unknown.

Cultured CD4+ T cells had their DNA profiled by the Oncomine TCR Beta short-read assay. TCRdb used MiXCR to reprocess the PCR reads, holding one entry per CDR3 protein. The sample contains about 19,000 distinct CDR3 sequences, roughly half of which appear only once. The CDR3 has 17 residues. V trimming: 6 bases; J trimming: 0 bases; junction bases outside the gene matches: 10. Germline V gene lookup returns CDR1 MNHEY and CDR2 SMNVEV (reference sequence). Sequenced material: CD4+ T cells from blood, cultured in vitro, taken after SARS-CoV-2 vaccination. The rearrangement joins TRBV27 to TRBJ2-2; the match to TRBD2 covers 7 bases. The origin of this receptor is a human donor who had recovered from COVID-19. CDR3 amino acids: CASSLVAAGANTGELFF. Written as DNA, the CDR3 is TGTGCCAGCAGCCTCGTCGCCGCGGGGGCGAACACCGGGGAGCTGTTTTTT.